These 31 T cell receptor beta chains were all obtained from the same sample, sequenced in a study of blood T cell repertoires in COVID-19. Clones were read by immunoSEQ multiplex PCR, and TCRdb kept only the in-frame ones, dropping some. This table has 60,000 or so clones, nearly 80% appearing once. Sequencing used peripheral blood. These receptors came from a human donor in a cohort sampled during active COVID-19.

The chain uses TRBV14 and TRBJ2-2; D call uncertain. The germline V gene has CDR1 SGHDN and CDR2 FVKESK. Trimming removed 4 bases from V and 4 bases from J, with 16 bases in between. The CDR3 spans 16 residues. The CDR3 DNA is TGTGCCAGCAGCCCCCTGGGCGTAGAAGCCACCGGGGAGCTGTTTTTT. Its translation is CASSPLGVEATGELFF.

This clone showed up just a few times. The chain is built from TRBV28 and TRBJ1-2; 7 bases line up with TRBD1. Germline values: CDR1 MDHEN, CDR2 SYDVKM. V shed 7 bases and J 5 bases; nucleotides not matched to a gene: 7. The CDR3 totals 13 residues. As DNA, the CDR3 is TGTGCCAGCAACCCCGGGACAGCTTATGGCTACACCTTC. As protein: CASNPGTAYGYTF.

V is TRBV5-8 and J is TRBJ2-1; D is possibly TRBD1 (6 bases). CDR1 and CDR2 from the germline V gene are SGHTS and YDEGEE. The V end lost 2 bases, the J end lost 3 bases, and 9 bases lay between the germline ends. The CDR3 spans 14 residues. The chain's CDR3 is CASSFGQLYNEQFF. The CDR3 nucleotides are TGTGCCAGCAGCTTCGGACAGCTCTACAATGAGCAGTTCTTC.

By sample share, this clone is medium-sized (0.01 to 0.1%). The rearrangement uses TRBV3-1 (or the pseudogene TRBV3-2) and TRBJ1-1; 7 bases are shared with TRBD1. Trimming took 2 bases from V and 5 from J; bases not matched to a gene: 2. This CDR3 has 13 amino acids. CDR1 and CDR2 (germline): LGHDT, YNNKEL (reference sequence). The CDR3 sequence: CASSQLRGTEAFF. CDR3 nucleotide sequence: TGTGCCAGCAGCCAACTCAGGGGGACTGAAGCTTTCTTT.

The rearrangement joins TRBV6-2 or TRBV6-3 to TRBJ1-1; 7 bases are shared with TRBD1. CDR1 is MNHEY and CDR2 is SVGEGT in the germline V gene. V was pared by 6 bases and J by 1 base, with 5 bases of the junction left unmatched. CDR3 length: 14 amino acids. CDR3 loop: CASSLQGSNTEAFF. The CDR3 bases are TGTGCCAGCAGCCTACAGGGGTCGAACACTGAAGCTTTCTTT.

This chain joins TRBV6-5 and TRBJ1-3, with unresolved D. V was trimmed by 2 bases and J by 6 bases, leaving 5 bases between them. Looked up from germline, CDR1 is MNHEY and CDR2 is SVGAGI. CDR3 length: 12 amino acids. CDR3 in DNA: TGTGCCAGCAGTTACGAGGAAAACACCATATATTTT. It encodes CASSYEENTIYF.

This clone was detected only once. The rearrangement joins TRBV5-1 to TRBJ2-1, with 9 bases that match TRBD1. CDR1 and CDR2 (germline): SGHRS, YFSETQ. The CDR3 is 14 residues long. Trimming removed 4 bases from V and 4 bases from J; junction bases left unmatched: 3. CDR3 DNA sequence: TGCGCCAGCAGCGACGGGACAGGGTACAATGAGCAGTTCTTC. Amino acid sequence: CASSDGTGYNEQFF.

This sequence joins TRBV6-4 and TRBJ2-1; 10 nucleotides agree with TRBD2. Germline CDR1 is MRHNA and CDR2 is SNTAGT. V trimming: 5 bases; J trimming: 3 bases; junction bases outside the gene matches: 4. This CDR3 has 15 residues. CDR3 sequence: CASSPSGSFYNEQFF. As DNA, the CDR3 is TGTGCCAGCAGTCCTAGCGGGAGTTTCTACAATGAGCAGTTCTTC.

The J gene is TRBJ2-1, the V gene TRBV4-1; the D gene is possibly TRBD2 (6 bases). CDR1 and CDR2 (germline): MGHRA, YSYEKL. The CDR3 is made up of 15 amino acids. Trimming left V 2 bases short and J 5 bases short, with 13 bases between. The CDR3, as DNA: TGCGCCAGCAGCCAATGGGCGGGATTAGACAATGAGCAGTTCTTC. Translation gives CASSQWAGLDNEQFF.

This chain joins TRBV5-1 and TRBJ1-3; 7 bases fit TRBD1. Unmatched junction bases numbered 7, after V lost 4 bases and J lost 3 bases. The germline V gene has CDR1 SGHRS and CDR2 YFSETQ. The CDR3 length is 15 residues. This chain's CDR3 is CASSPVTGVGNTIYF. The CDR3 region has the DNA TGCGCCAGCAGCCCGGTAACAGGGGTTGGAAACACCATATATTTT. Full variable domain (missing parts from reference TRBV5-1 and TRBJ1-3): KAGVTQTPRYLIKTRGQQVTLSCSPISGHRSVSWYQQTPGQGLQFLFEYFSETQRNKGNFPGRFSGRQFSNSRSEMNVSTLELGDSALYLCASSPVTGVGNTIYFGEGSWLTVV.

In DNA form, the CDR3 reads TGTGCCAGCAGCTCCCGCAGGGCCTCCTACAATGAGCAGTTCTTC. Translated, it gives CASSSRRASYNEQFF. This chain links TRBV7-9 with TRBJ2-1; maybe TRBD1 (5 bases). The V end lost 4 bases, the J end lost 0 bases, and 10 bases lay between the germline ends. The CDR3 is 15 residues long. Germline V CDR1 and CDR2: SEHNR, FQNEAQ (reference sequence).

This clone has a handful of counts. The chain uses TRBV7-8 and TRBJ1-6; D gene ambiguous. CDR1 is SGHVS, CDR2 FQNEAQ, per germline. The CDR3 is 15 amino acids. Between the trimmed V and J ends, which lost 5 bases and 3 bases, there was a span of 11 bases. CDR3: CASSQGRGYNSPLHF. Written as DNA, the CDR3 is TGTGCCAGCAGCCAAGGAAGAGGCTATAATTCACCCCTCCACTTT.

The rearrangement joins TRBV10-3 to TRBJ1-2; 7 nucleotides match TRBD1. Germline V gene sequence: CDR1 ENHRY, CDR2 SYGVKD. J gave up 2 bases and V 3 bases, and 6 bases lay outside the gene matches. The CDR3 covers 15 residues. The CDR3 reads CAISDQQGRNYGYTF. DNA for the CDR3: TGTGCCATCAGTGACCAACAGGGGAGAAACTATGGCTACACCTTC.

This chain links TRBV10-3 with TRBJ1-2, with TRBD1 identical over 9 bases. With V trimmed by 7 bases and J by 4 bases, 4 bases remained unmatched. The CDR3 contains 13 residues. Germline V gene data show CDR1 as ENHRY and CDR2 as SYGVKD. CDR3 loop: CAINPTGGYGYTF. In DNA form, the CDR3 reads TGTGCCATCAACCCGACAGGGGGCTATGGCTACACCTTC.

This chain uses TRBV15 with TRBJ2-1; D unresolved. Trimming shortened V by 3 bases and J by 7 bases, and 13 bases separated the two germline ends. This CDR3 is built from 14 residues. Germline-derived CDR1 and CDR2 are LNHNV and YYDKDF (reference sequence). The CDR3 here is CATSRAPSRNEQFF. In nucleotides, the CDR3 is TGTGCCACCAGCAGGGCCCCTTCGAGGAATGAGCAGTTCTTC.

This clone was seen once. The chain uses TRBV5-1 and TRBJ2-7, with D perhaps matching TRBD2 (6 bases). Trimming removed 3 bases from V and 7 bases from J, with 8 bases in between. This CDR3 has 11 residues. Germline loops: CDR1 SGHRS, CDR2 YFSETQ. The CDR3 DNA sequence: TGCGCCAGCAGCTGGGGACTGGAGCAGTACTTC. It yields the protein CASSWGLEQYF.

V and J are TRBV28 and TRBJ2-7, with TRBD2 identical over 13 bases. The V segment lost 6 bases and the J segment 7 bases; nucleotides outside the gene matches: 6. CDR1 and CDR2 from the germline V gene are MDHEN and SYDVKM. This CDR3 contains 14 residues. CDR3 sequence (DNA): TGTGCCAGCAGCCAGACTAGCGGGAGGAGGGAGCAGTACTTC. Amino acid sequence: CASSQTSGRREQYF.

For the CDR3, the DNA is TGTGCCAGCAGTTCAACTAGCTACCACACAGATACGCAGTATTTT. It encodes CASSSTSYHTDTQYF. The V call is TRBV6-2 or TRBV6-3, the J call TRBJ2-3; a possible D gene is TRBD2 (6 bases). Germline CDR1 and CDR2: MNHEY and SVGEGT. V was clipped by 4 bases and J by 2 bases, with 13 bases between them. The CDR3 has 15 residues.

CDR3 region: CASSISYNEQFF. Here the CDR3 DNA reads TGTGCCAGCAGTATTAGTTACAATGAGCAGTTCTTC. The chain uses TRBV28 and TRBJ2-1, with no clear D. This CDR3 contains 12 residues. V dropped 5 bases and J dropped 4 bases, with 6 bases sitting between them. Germline V gene lookup returns CDR1 MDHEN and CDR2 SYDVKM.

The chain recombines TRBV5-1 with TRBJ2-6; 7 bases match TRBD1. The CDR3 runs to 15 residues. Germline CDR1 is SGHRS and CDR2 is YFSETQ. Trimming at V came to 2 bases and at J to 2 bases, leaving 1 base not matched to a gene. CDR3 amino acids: CASSLGQAGANVLTF. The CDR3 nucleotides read TGCGCCAGCAGCTTAGGACAGGCTGGGGCCAACGTCCTGACTTTC.

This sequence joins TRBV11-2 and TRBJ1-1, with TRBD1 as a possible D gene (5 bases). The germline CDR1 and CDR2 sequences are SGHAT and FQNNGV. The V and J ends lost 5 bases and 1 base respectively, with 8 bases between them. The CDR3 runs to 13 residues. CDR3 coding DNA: TGTGCCAGCAGCCTTACAGGGAACACTGAAGCTTTCTTT. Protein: CASSLTGNTEAFF. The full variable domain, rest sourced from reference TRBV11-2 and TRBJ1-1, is EAGVAQSPRYKIIEKRQSVAFWCNPISGHATLYWYQQILGQGPKLLIQFQNNGVVDDSQLPKDRFSAERLKGVDSTLKIQPAKLEDSAVYLCASSLTGNTEAFFGQGTRLTVV.

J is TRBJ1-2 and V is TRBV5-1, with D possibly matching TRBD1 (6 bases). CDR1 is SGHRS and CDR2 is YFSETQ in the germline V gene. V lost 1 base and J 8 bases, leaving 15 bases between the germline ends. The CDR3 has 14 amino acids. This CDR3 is CASSLLAPGDGYTF. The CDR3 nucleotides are TGCGCCAGCAGCTTGTTAGCCCCAGGGGACGGCTACACCTTC. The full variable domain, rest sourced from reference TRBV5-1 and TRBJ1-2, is KAGVTQTPRYLIKTRGQQVTLSCSPISGHRSVSWYQQTPGQGLQFLFEYFSETQRNKGNFPGRFSGRQFSNSRSEMNVSTLELGDSALYLCASSLLAPGDGYTFGSGTRLTVV.

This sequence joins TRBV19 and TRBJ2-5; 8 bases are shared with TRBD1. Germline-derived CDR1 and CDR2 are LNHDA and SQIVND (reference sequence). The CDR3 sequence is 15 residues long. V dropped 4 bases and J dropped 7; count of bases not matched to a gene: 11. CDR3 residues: CASSRAGTGGGTQYF. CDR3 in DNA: TGTGCCAGTAGTAGGGCCGGGACAGGAGGCGGGACCCAGTACTTC. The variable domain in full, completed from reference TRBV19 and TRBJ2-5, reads DGGITQSPKYLFRKEGQNVTLSCEQNLNHDAMYWYRQDPGQGLRLIYYSQIVNDFQKGDIAEGYSVSREKKESFPLTVTSAQKNPTAFYLCASSRAGTGGGTQYFGPGTRLLVL.

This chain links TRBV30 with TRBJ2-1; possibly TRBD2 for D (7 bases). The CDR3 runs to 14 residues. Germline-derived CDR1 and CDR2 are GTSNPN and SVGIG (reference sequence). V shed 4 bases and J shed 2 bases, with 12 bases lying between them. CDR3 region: CAWTRGATYNEQFF. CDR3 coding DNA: TGTGCCTGGACCCGGGGGGCGACCTACAATGAGCAGTTCTTC.

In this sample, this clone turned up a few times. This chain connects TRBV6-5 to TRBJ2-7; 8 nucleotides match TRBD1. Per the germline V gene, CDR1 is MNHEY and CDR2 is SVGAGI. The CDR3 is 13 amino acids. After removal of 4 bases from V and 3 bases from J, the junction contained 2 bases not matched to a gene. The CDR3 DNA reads TGTGCCAGCAGTTCCGACAGGGGCTACGAGCAGTACTTC. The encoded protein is CASSSDRGYEQYF.

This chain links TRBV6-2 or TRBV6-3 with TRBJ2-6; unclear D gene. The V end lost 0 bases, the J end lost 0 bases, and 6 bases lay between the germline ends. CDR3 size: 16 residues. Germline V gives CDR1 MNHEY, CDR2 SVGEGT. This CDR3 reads CASSYSRSSGANVLTF. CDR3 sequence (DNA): TGTGCCAGCAGTTACTCCCGGAGCTCTGGGGCCAACGTCCTGACTTTC.

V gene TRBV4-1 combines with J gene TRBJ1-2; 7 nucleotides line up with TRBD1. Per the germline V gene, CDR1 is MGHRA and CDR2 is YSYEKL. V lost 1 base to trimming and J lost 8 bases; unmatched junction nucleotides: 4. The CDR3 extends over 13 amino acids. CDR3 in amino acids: CASSQAGGSGYTF. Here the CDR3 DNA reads TGCGCCAGCAGCCAAGCAGGGGGAAGCGGCTACACCTTC.

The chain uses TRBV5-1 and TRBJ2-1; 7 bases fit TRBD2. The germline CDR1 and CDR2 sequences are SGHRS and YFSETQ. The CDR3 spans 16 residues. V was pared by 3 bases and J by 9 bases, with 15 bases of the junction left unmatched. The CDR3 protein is CASSSLPGGGSVEQFF. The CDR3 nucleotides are TGCGCCAGCAGCTCGCTTCCTGGCGGGGGAAGCGTTGAGCAGTTCTTC.

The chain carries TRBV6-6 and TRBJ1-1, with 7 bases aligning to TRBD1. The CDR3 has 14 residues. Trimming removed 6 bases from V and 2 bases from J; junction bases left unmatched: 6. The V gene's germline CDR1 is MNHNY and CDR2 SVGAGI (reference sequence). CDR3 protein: CASSDRVLNTEAFF. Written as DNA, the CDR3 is TGTGCCAGCAGCGACAGGGTCCTTAACACTGAAGCTTTCTTT.

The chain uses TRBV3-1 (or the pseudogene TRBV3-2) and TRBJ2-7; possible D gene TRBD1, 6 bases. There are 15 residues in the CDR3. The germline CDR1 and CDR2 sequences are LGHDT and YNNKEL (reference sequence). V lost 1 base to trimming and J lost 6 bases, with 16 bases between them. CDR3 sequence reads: CASSQGFRVGAEQYF. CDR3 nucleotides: TGTGCCAGCAGCCAAGGCTTCAGGGTGGGGGCCGAGCAGTACTTC.

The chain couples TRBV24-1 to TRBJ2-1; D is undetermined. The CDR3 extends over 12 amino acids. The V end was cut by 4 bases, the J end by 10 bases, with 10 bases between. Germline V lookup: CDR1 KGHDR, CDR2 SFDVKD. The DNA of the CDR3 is TGTGCCACCAGTGACTGGAGCTGGGAGCAGTTCTTC. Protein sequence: CATSDWSWEQFF.